The clone carrying this TCR beta chain was counted a few times. Its antigen remains unidentified. TCR beta CDR3 regions were amplified from RNA transcripts. In the first-round RT-PCR of the TCR CDR3, the HTBI primer set was used. Using its own MiXCR run on the multiplex PCR reads, TCRdb lists one record per CDR3 protein. The sample gives hundreds of thousands of distinct CDR3 sequences, 16% of which show up once; around 18% is in the top ten. The data were taken from a study of T cells in Graves' hyperthyroidism and ophthalmopathy. The CDR3 consists of 17 residues. V was pared by 4 bases and J by 8 bases, with 21 bases between. Germline V lookup: CDR1 MGHRA, CDR2 YSYEKL. Study results and limitations: Within blood appeared most thyroid clonotypes that had expanded above 0.001.

This rearrangement joins TRBV4-1 to TRBJ1-6; perhaps TRBD1 as D (6 bases). This TCR was sampled from a woman younger than 30 with Graves' hyperthyroidism. The material sequenced was blood. CDR3: CASSPDVGGIGDSPLHF. Written as DNA, the CDR3 is TGCGCCAGCAGCCCCGACGTTGGGGGCATAGGTGATTCACCCCTCCACTTT.